The source of this TCR beta chain is a study of T cell changes during pregnancy in multiple sclerosis. Here immunoSEQ multiplex PCR was the method, and the copy in TCRdb shows in-frame clones only, minus some. The sample contains 20,000 or so clones, roughly 85% of which appear only once. Trimming cost V 6 bases and J 4 bases, with 13 bases left between them. The CDR3 covers 13 residues. Germline CDR1 MNHEY, CDR2 SMNVEV (reference sequence). The chain couples TRBV27 to TRBJ2-7, with TRBD2 as a possible D gene (6 bases). The sample in question was CD8+ T cells from peripheral blood mononuclear cells, obtained in the third trimester of pregnancy. The receptor was derived from a female donor in good health, enrolled as a control in a pregnancy study. This CDR3 reads CASRPGGPYEQYF. CDR3 DNA sequence: TGTGCCAGCAGGCCAGGAGGGCCTTACGAGCAGTACTTC.